This T cell receptor beta chain was documented in a study of T cell responses to AZD1222 COVID-19 vaccine. Clones were read by immunoSEQ multiplex PCR, and TCRdb kept only the in-frame ones, dropping some. The sample has approximately 120,000 clones, roughly 88% seen once. Trimming cost V 4 bases and J 7 bases, with 9 bases left between them. CDR1 and CDR2 from the germline V gene are SGHNT and YYREEE (reference sequence). The CDR3 covers 12 residues. The origin of this receptor is an adult in good health. Material: peripheral blood, obtained on day 0 of AZD1222 vaccination. This chain connects TRBV5-4 to TRBJ2-1; D might be TRBD1 (6 bases). CDR3 sequence reads: CASSQGGNEQFF. CDR3 DNA: TGTGCCAGCAGCCAAGGGGGAAATGAGCAGTTCTTC.